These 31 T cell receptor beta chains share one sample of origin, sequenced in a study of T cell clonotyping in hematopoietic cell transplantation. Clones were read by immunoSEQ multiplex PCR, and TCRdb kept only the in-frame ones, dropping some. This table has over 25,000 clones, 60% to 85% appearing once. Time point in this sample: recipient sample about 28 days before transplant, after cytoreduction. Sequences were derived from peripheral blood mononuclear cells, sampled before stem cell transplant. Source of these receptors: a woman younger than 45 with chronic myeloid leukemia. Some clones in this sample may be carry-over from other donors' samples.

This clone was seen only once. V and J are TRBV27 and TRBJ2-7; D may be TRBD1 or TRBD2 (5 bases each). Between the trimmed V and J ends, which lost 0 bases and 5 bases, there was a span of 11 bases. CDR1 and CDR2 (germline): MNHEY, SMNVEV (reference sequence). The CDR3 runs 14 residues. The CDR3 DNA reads TGTGCCAGCAGTTTATCTAAAGGGACCAACGAGCAGTACTTC. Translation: CASSLSKGTNEQYF.

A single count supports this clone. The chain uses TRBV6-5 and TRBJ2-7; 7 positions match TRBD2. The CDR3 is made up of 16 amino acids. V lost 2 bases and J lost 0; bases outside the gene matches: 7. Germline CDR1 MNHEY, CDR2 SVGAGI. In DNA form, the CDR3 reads TGTGCCAGCAGTTACGACACGGGAGGCAGCTCCTACGAGCAGTACTTC. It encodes CASSYDTGGSSYEQYF.

The CDR3: CAWSAKGGGSYNEQFF. The DNA for the CDR3 is TGTGCCTGGAGCGCCAAAGGGGGGGGCTCCTACAATGAGCAGTTCTTC. The chain is built from TRBV30 and TRBJ2-1; tentatively, D is TRBD2 (7 bases). CDR1 and CDR2 from the germline V gene are GTSNPN and SVGIG (reference sequence). The germline V and J ends were trimmed by 3 bases and 0 bases, with 15 bases remaining between them. This CDR3 contains 16 residues.

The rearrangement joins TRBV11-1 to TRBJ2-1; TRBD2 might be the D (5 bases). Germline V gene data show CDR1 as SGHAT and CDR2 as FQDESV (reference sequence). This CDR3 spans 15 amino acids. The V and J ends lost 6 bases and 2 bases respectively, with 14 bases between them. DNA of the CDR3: TGTGCCAGCAGTCCTACCGGGGTCCCCTACAATGAGCAGTTCTTC. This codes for CASSPTGVPYNEQFF.

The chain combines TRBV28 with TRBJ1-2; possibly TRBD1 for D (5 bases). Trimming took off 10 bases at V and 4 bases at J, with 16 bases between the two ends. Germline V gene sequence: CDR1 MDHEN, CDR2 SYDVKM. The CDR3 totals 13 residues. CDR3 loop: CATMGGGSYGYTF. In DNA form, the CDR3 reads TGTGCCACCATGGGGGGAGGGAGCTATGGCTACACCTTC.

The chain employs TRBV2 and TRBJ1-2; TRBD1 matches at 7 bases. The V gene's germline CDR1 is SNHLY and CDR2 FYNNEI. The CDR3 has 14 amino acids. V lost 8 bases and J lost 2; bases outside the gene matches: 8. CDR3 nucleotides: TGTGCCAGCCCCGAGACAGGGAGAAACTATGGCTACACCTTC. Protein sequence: CASPETGRNYGYTF.

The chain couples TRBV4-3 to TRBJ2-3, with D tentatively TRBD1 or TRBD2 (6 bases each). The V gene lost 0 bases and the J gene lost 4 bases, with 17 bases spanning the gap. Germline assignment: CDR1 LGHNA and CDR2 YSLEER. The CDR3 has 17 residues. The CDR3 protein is CASSQERGRGRSDTQYF. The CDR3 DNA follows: TGCGCCAGCAGCCAAGAGAGGGGTCGGGGGCGATCAGATACGCAGTATTTT.

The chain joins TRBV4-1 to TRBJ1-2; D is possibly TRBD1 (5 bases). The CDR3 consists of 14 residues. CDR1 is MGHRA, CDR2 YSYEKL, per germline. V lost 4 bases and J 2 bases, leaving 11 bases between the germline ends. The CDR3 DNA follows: TGCGCCAGCAGCCGGATCCAGGGCAACTATGGCTACACCTTC. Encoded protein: CASSRIQGNYGYTF.

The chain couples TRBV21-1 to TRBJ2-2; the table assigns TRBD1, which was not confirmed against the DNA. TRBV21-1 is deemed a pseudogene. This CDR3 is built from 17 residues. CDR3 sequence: CASSNQDRVENTGELFF. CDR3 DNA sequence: TGTGCCAGCAGCAACCAGGACAGGGTAGAGAACACCGGGGAGCTGTTTTTT.

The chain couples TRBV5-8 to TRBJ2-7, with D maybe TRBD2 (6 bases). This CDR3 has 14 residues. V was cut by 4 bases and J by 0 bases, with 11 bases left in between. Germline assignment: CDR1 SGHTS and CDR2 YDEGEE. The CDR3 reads CASSAPGLSYEQYF. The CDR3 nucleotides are TGTGCCAGCAGCGCACCGGGACTCTCCTACGAGCAGTACTTC.

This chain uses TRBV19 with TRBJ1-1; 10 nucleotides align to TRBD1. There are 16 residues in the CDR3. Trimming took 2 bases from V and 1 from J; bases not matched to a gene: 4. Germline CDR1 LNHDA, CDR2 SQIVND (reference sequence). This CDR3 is CASSIRQGAGNTEAFF. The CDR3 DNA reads TGTGCCAGTAGTATAAGACAGGGGGCAGGGAACACTGAAGCTTTCTTT.

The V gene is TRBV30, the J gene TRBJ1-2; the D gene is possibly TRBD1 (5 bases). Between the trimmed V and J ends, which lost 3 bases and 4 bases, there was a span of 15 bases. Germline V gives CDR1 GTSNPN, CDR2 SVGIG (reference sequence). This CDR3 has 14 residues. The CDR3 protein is CAWRTASPVYGYTF. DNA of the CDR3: TGTGCCTGGAGGACAGCCTCACCTGTCTATGGCTACACCTTC.

CDR3 residues: CASSERQVGRKAFF. CDR3 nucleotide sequence: TGTGCCAGCAGTGAAAGACAGGTGGGTCGAAAGGCTTTCTTT. V and J are TRBV25-1 and TRBJ1-1, with D possibly TRBD1 on 6 matching bases. CDR1 is MGHDK, CDR2 SYGVNS, per germline. V lost 2 bases and J 11 bases, leaving 18 bases between the germline ends. The CDR3 length is 14 residues.

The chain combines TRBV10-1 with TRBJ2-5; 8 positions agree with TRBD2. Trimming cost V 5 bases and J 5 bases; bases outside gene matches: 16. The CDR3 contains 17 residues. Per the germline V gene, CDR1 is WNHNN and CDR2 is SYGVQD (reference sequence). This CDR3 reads CASSNQGDCGGLETQYF. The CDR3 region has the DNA TGCGCCAGCAGTAACCAAGGGGACTGCGGGGGGCTGGAGACCCAGTACTTC.

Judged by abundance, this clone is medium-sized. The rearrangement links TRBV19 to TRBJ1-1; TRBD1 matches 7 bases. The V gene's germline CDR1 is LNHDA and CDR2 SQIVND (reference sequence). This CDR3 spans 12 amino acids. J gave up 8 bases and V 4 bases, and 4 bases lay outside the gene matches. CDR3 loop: CASSTGGREAFF. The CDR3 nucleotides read TGTGCCAGTAGTACAGGGGGACGAGAAGCTTTCTTT.

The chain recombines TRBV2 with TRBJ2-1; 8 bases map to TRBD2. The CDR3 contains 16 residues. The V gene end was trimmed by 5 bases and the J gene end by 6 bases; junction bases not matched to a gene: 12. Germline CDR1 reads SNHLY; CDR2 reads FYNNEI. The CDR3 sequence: CASSRGGLGYRNEQFF. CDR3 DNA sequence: TGTGCCAGCAGTCGGGGGGGCCTAGGGTACCGCAATGAGCAGTTCTTC.

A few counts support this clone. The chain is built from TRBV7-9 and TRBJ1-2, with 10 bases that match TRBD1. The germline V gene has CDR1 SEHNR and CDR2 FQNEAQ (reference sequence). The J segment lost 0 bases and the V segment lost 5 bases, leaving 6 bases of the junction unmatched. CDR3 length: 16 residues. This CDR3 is CASSLRDRGSNYGYTF. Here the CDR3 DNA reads TGTGCCAGCAGCCTCCGGGACAGGGGATCTAACTATGGCTACACCTTC.

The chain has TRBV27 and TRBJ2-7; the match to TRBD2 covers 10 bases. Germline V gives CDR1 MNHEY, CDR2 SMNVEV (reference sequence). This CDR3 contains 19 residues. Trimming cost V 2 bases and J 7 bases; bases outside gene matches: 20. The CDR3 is CASSLGPERGGPSTWEQYF. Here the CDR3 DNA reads TGTGCCAGCAGTTTAGGTCCGGAGCGGGGGGGCCCTAGTACGTGGGAGCAGTACTTC.

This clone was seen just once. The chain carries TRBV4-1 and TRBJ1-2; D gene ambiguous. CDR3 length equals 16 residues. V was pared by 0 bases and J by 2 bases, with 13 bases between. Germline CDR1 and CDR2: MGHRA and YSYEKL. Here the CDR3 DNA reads TGCGCCAGCAGCCAAGATGAACTCTGGGGAAACTATGGCTACACCTTC. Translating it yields CASSQDELWGNYGYTF.

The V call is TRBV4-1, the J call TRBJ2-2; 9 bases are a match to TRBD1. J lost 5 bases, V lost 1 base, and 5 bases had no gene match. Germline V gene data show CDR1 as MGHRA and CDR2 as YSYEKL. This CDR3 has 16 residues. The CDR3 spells CASSQGNRGPTGELFF. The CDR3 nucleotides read TGCGCCAGCAGCCAAGGGAACAGGGGGCCTACCGGGGAGCTGTTTTTT.

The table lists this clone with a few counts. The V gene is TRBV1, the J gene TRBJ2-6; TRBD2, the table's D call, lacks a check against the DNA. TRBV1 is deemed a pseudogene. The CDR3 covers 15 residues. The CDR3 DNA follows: TGCACCAGCAGGGAGGCTCGTTGTCGGGCCAACGTCCTGACTTTC. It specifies CTSREARCRANVLTF.

The CDR3 here is CASSLGQANTEAFF. The CDR3 DNA sequence: TGTGCCAGCAGCTTGGGACAGGCAAACACTGAAGCTTTCTTT. The rearrangement uses TRBV7-6 and TRBJ1-1; TRBD1 matches 8 bases. Germline-derived CDR1 and CDR2 are SGHVS and FNYEAQ. This CDR3 has 14 amino acids. V dropped 3 bases and J dropped 2; count of bases not matched to a gene: 2.

The DNA for the CDR3 is TGCGCCAGCAGTCGCCGGGGAGACAAAGGGGAAAAACTGTTTTTT. As protein: CASSRRGDKGEKLFF. The V call is TRBV5-1, the J call TRBJ1-4; no reliable D call. Germline assignment: CDR1 SGHRS and CDR2 YFSETQ. This CDR3 contains 15 residues. Trimming left V 5 bases short and J 8 bases short, with 19 bases between.

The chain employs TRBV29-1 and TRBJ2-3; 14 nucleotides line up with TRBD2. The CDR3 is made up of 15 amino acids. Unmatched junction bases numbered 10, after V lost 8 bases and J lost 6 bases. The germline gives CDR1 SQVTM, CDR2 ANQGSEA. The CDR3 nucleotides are TGCAGCTTCAAGCTGAGGACTAGCGGGGGGGATACGCAGTATTTT. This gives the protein CSFKLRTSGGDTQYF.

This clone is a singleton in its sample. Here the CDR3 reads CASRGQGAFGYTF. Written as DNA, the CDR3 is TGTGCCAGCAGGGGACAGGGGGCGTTTGGCTACACCTTC. The chain combines TRBV2 with TRBJ1-2; 12 bases match TRBD1. Germline CDR1 and CDR2: SNHLY and FYNNEI. V trimming: 6 bases; J trimming: 7 bases; junction bases outside the gene matches: 3. There are 13 residues in the CDR3.

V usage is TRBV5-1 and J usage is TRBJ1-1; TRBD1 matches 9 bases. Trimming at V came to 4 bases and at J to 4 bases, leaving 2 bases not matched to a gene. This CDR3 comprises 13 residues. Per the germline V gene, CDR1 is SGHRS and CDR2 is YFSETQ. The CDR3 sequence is CASSLTGGTEAFF. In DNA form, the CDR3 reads TGCGCCAGCAGCCTGACAGGGGGCACTGAAGCTTTCTTT.

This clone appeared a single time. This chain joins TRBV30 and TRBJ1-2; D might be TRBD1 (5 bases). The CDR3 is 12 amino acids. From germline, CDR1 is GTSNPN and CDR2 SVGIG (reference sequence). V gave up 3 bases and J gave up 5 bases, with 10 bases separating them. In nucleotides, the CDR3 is TGTGCCTGGAGCATTGGGACTTATGGCTACACCTTC. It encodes CAWSIGTYGYTF.

CDR3 DNA sequence: TGTGCCAGCAGCCAAGATTGGGCAGGGACAGTGGGAGCTTTCTTT. As protein: CASSQDWAGTVGAFF. V and J are TRBV4-2 and TRBJ1-1, with 7 bases lining up with TRBD1. Germline V lookup: CDR1 LGHNA, CDR2 YNFKEQ. CDR3 length: 15 residues. With V trimmed by 0 bases and J by 10 bases, 11 bases remained unmatched.

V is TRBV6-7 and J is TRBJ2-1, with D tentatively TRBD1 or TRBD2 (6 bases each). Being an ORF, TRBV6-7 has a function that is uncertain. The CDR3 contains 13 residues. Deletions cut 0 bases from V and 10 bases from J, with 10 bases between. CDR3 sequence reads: CASSYSTGGEQFF. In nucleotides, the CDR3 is TGTGCCAGCAGTTACTCGACCGGGGGCGAGCAGTTCTTC.

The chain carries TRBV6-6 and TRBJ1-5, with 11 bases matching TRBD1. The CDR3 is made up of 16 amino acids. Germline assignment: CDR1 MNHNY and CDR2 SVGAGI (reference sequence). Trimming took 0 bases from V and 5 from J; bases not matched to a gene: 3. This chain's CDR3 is CASSYSGQGGYQPQHF. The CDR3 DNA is TGTGCCAGCAGTTACTCGGGACAGGGGGGTTATCAGCCCCAGCATTTT.

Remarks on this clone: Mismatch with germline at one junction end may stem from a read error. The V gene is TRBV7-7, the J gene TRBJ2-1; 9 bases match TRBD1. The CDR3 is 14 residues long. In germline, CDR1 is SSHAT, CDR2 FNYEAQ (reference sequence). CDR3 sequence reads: CASSTGTGLDEQFF. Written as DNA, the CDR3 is TGTGCTAGCAGCACCGGGACAGGGTTGGATGAGCAGTTCTTC.